The 3 T cell receptor beta chains below come from one sample, sequenced in a study of regulatory T cells in long-lasting Graves disease (dated by TCRdb to about 2021). Per the publication, the time point label means: newly diagnosed GD, antithyroid drugs for less than 3 months. RNA was extracted from PBMCs in TRIzol for both TCR sequencing and RNA sequencing. Library preparation used multiplex PCR. Sequencing took place on an Illumina HiSeq 4000. To build TCR beta libraries, CDR3 regions were amplified by Arm-PCR using iRepertoire HTBI primers. The raw public reads went through TCRdb reprocessing: fastp at Q25, MiXCR clone calling, in-frame beta chains kept. Records with the same CDR3 protein are collapsed into one entry carrying the most frequent genes and DNA. The sample table holds about 220,000 distinct CDR3 sequences, of which around 20% were seen once. The ten largest clonotypes hold roughly a fifth of the sample.

Sequencing was performed on peripheral blood mononuclear cells (PBMCs), taken at new diagnosis, from a patient treated with antithyroid drugs. These receptors came from a female donor with Graves disease.

This clonotype was recorded at least ten times. Here the CDR3 reads CASSLTVPAGTDTQYF. The CDR3, as DNA: TGTGCCAGCAGCCTGACGGTGCCCGCTGGCACAGATACGCAGTATTTT. The chain joins TRBV3-1 to TRBJ2-3; D gene unclear. CDR1 and CDR2 (germline): LGHDT, YNNKEL (reference sequence). The CDR3 is made up of 16 amino acids. V shed 4 bases and J shed 1 base, with 15 bases lying between them.

With regard to this clonotype: A much larger clone lies a single base off, so this may be a read error. The CDR3 DNA reads TGTGTCAGTAGTATCCCGTCAGCGAGAAACACCGGGGAGCTGTTTTTT. Encoded protein: CVSSIPSARNTGELFF. This chain connects TRBV19 to TRBJ2-2; D ambiguous. CDR1 is LNHDA, CDR2 SQIVND, per germline (reference sequence). This CDR3 is built from 16 residues. Using reference TRBV19 and TRBJ2-2 for the parts outside the CDR3, the full variable domain is DGGITQSPKYLFRKEGQNVTLSCEQNLNHDAMYWYRQDPGQGLRLIYYSQIVNDFQKGDIAEGYSVSREKKESFPLTVTSAQKNPTAFYLCVSSIPSARNTGELFFGEGSRLTVL.

The genes are TRBV4-3 and TRBJ2-3, with 10 bases identical to TRBD2. J gave up 1 base and V 0 bases, and 7 bases lay outside the gene matches. Germline V gives CDR1 LGHNA, CDR2 YSLEER. The CDR3 length is 18 residues. Here the CDR3 reads CASSQEIRLAGGTDTQYF. CDR3 nucleotide sequence: TGCGCCAGCAGCCAAGAAATTCGGCTAGCGGGAGGCACAGATACGCAGTATTTT.